This is a list of T cell receptor beta chains from one sample in a study of OX40 agonist ivuxolimab in advanced cancers. Using immunoSEQ multiplex PCR, the repertoire was profiled, and TCRdb retains in-frame clones only, with some absent. The table lists 60,000 to 75,000 clones, roughly 90% of them singletons, with around 5.1% in the top ten. The sequencing here drew on CD4+ or CD8+ T cells sorted from blood, taken in a trial of the OX40 agonist ivuxolimab. These receptors came from an adult with an advanced solid tumor such as melanoma, head and neck, liver or kidney cancer. CDR3s include the opening cysteine and the closing phenylalanine or tryptophan. A D gene is named only where the DNA matches it firmly. A row's size may be missing; if present it is once, few, many or a size class.

j_call | clone_size | d_call | v_call | cdr3_nt | cdr3_aa
TRBJ1-5 | NA | NA | TRBV6-1 | TGTGCCAGCACCGAAGGGACGGTAAATCAGCCCCAGCATTTT | CASTEGTVNQPQHF
TRBJ2-1 | NA | TRBD2 | TRBV7-9 | TGTGCCAGCAGCCCGCGGGGACTGCCTAGCGGTAATGAGCAGTTCTTC | CASSPRGLPSGNEQFF
TRBJ1-2 | NA | NA | TRBV11-2 | TGTGCCAGCAGCTTAGGTACGAGCACTAACTATGGCTACACCTTC | CASSLGTSTNYGYTF
TRBJ1-1 | NA | NA | TRBV9 | TGTGCCAGCAGCGTAGGAGGAGCGAACACTGAAGCTTTCTTT | CASSVGGANTEAFF
TRBJ1-1 | NA | NA | TRBV25-1 | TGTGCCAGCACCCCTGGGGGGGCGCCGGGGAACACTGAAGCTTTCTTT | CASTPGGAPGNTEAFF
TRBJ2-2 | NA | TRBD1 | TRBV28 | TGTGCCAGCAGTGGGACAGTTAACACCGGGGAGCTGTTTTTT | CASSGTVNTGELFF
TRBJ2-7 | NA | TRBD1 | TRBV7-9 | TGTGCCAGCAGCTTGGCGACAGGGGCCCCCTACGAGCAGTACTTC | CASSLATGAPYEQYF
TRBJ2-1 | NA | NA | TRBV7-9 | TGTGCCAGCAGCCTCCCCCCGGGTAATGAGCAGTTCTTC | CASSLPPGNEQFF
TRBJ2-3 | few | TRBD2 | TRBV18 | TGTGCCAGCTCACCACCGGGCTCCGTAGCGGGGGGTTCTCGGGATACGCAGTATTTT | CASSPPGSVAGGSRDTQYF
TRBJ2-7 | NA | TRBD2 | TRBV27 | TGTGCCAGCAGTTTATGGCTAGCGGGAGCGGCCGAGCAGTACTTC | CASSLWLAGAAEQYF
TRBJ2-2 | NA | TRBD1 | TRBV19 | TGTGCCAGTTCAGGACAGGTCAGCACCGGGGAGCTGTTTTTT | CASSGQVSTGELFF
TRBJ2-3 | NA | TRBD2 | TRBV4-2 | TGTGCCAGCAGCCATGCTCTAGCGGGGGGCACAGATACGCAGTATTTT | CASSHALAGGTDTQYF
TRBJ1-5 | few | NA | TRBV19 | TGTGCCAGTAGTATCACCGGCGGCAATCAGCCCCAGCATTTT | CASSITGGNQPQHF
TRBJ2-2 | NA | NA | TRBV14 | TGTGCCAGCAGGAGAGGGGCGCCAGGGGACACCGGGGAGCTGTTTTTT | CASRRGAPGDTGELFF
TRBJ2-3 | NA | TRBD2 | TRBV10-3 | TGTGCCATCAACTACGGGGGTCTAGCGGGAGCAGATACGCAGTATTTT | CAINYGGLAGADTQYF
TRBJ2-2 | NA | NA | TRBV7-3 | TGTGCCAGCAGCTCGAATCCGACCGGGGAGCTGTTTTTT | CASSSNPTGELFF
TRBJ1-1 | few | TRBD1 | TRBV19 | TGTGCCAGTAGCCCCCCCGGGACAGGTGTAGTAACTGAAGCTTTCTTT | CASSPPGTGVVTEAFF
TRBJ2-3 | NA | TRBD2 | TRBV29-1 | TGCAGCGTTGAAACCGGGAGGGTTTCAGATACGCAGTATTTT | CSVETGRVSDTQYF
TRBJ1-4 | NA | NA | TRBV7-2 | TGTGCCAGCAGCCAAAGGGGCGTTGCAACTAATGAAAAACTGTTTTTT | CASSQRGVATNEKLFF
TRBJ1-3 | NA | NA | TRBV5-1 | TGCGCCAGCAGCTTGGCCATCGTCGGGGCGCAACTCTCTGGAAACACCATATATTTT | CASSLAIVGAQLSGNTIYF
TRBJ2-7 | NA | NA | TRBV7-3 | TGTGCCAGCAGCTTAGGGGGCAAGGGCTCGAAGTACGAGCAGTACTTC | CASSLGGKGSKYEQYF
TRBJ2-2 | NA | NA | TRBV18 | TGTGCCAGCTCACCGAGCCAGTGGGGTCCGACTGGGAACACCGGGGAGCTGTTTTTT | CASSPSQWGPTGNTGELFF
TRBJ2-7 | NA | NA | TRBV5-1 | TGCGCCAGCAGCCGGGGGACCCTCAACGAGCAGTACTTC | CASSRGTLNEQYF
TRBJ1-1 | NA | TRBD1 | TRBV11-3 | TGTGCCAGCAGCTTAGGAGCGGAGACAGGGGCCGCTTTCTTT | CASSLGAETGAAFF
TRBJ2-2 | NA | TRBD2 | TRBV19 | TGTGCCAGTAGCCTTCTCGCGGGGGGGAACACCGGGGAGCTGTTTTTT | CASSLLAGGNTGELFF
TRBJ2-1 | NA | NA | TRBV9 | TGTGCCAGCAGCCCCCTGATGACCTACAATGAGCAGTTCTTC | CASSPLMTYNEQFF
TRBJ2-1 | NA | NA | TRBV11-3 | TGTGCCAGCTCTAGTAGCGCGAATGAGCAGTTCTTC | CASSSSANEQFF
TRBJ2-3 | NA | TRBD2 | TRBV5-1 | TGCGCCAGCAAATCCTCTAGCGGGGGCTCAGATACGCAGTATTTT | CASKSSSGGSDTQYF
TRBJ1-1 | NA | TRBD1 | TRBV30 | TGTGCCTATGCCGGGACAGGGGGCACTGAAGCTTTCTTT | CAYAGTGGTEAFF
TRBJ1-1 | NA | NA | TRBV5-5 | TGTGCCAGCAGCCCGGGGGGGTGGGCTGAAGCTTTCTTT | CASSPGGWAEAFF
TRBJ1-4 | once | NA | TRBV7-2 | TGTGCCAGCAGTTACAACCCGCGGACTAATGAAAAACTGTTTTTT | CASSYNPRTNEKLFF
TRBJ1-1 | NA | NA | TRBV19 | TGTGCCAGTAGTACCTTGACTCTGCTGAACACTGAAGCTTTCTTT | CASSTLTLLNTEAFF
TRBJ2-7 | NA | NA | TRBV18 | TGTGCCAGCTCACCTGCAGGACTGCACTCCTACGAGCAGTACTTC | CASSPAGLHSYEQYF
TRBJ1-1 | medium-sized | TRBD1 | TRBV12-5 | TGTGCTAGTGGTCCCTCCGGGACAGGGGGCATCAGGGCTTTCTTT | CASGPSGTGGIRAFF
TRBJ1-1 | NA | NA | TRBV5-6 | TGTGCCAGCAGCTCGGGGCGGGTAGGTAACACTGAAGCTTTCTTT | CASSSGRVGNTEAFF
TRBJ1-2 | once | NA | TRBV6-1 | TGTGCCAGCAGTGAAGGGGCAGGTTTGGATGGCTACACCTTC | CASSEGAGLDGYTF
TRBJ2-1 | NA | NA | TRBV4-1 | TGCGCCAGCAGCCAAGAAGGCCAGGACAGCCCGTTCTTC | CASSQEGQDSPFF
TRBJ2-3 | once | TRBD2 | TRBV5-1 | TGCGCCAGCAGCCCGGCGACTAGCGGGGGTGCAGATACGCAGTATTTT | CASSPATSGGADTQYF
TRBJ2-7 | NA | NA | TRBV28 | TGTGCCAGCAGTTTGCGGGGTACCTCATACGAGCAGTACTTC | CASSLRGTSYEQYF
TRBJ2-1 | NA | TRBD2 | TRBV2 | TGTGCCAGCAGCACTAGCGGGGGGGAGCAGTTCTTC | CASSTSGGEQFF
TRBJ1-4 | NA | NA | TRBV5-6 | TGTGCCAGCAGTCAGACAGGACTAACTAATGAAAAACTGTTTTTT | CASSQTGLTNEKLFF
TRBJ2-5 | NA | NA | TRBV25-1 | TGTGCCAGCAGTGATGACAGTTACGGCGAGACCCAGTACTTC | CASSDDSYGETQYF
TRBJ1-3 | NA | NA | TRBV29-1 | TGCAGCGTTGAAGACGGGGGGCACACCATATATTTT | CSVEDGGHTIYF
TRBJ2-5 | NA | TRBD1 | TRBV11-2 | TGTGCCAGCAGCTTCCTTGGGACAGGAGTCCAAGAGACCCAGTACTTC | CASSFLGTGVQETQYF
TRBJ1-2 | NA | NA | TRBV19 | TGTGCCAGTAAAATCGGGGGCGTCTATGGCTACACCTTC | CASKIGGVYGYTF
TRBJ1-1 | NA | NA | TRBV7-6 | TGTGCCAGCAGCCTCAGGGAGGGCACTGAAGCTTTCTTT | CASSLREGTEAFF
TRBJ2-3 | NA | NA | TRBV19 | TGTGCCAGTAGTATGGGGGGACTCACAGATACGCAGTATTTT | CASSMGGLTDTQYF
TRBJ2-5 | NA | TRBD2 | TRBV25-1 | TGTGCCAGCAGTATGACTAGCGGGGGGGTTGAGACCCAGTACTTC | CASSMTSGGVETQYF
TRBJ2-6 | NA | NA | TRBV25-1 | TGTGCCAGCAGTGAGTATACAGGCCCTGGGGCCAACGTCCTGACTTTC | CASSEYTGPGANVLTF
TRBJ2-6 | NA | TRBD1 | TRBV19 | TGTGCCAGTACCCGCGAGTTGGGCAGGGGGCCGGGTCGTTCTGGGGCCAACGTCCTGACTTTC | CASTRELGRGPGRSGANVLTF
TRBJ1-2 | NA | TRBD1 | TRBV19 | TGTGCCAGTAGTACGGGACAGAACTATGGCTACACCTTC | CASSTGQNYGYTF
TRBJ2-5 | NA | TRBD2 | TRBV19 | TGTGCCAGTAGTCCCCAGGTCGGGGGGGGCCAAGAGACCCAGTACTTC | CASSPQVGGGQETQYF
TRBJ1-1 | few | NA | TRBV5-1 | TGCGCCAGCAGGATAGGGGTTGTGAGTGATGAAGCTTTCTTT | CASRIGVVSDEAFF
TRBJ2-2 | NA | NA | TRBV28 | TGTGCCAGCAGCCAACCCCTGGACAGCGCGAACACCGGGGAGCTGTTTTTT | CASSQPLDSANTGELFF
TRBJ1-1 | once | NA | TRBV10-3 | TGTGCCATCAAACAGAGCACTGAAGCTTTCTTT | CAIKQSTEAFF